A single sample gave rise to the 6 T cell receptor beta chains below, sequenced in a study of graft-versus-host responses after intestinal transplantation. Sequenced by immunoSEQ multiplex PCR; TCRdb stores in-frame clones only, minus some. The top ten hold over 0.15% of the sample, which has tens of thousands of clones, about 95% seen once. Their antigens remain unidentified. Sequencing used unstimulated CD4+ T cells sorted from spleen or lymph node cells, obtained before transplant. All receptors derive from a human donor who was the organ donor for an intestinal transplant.

The V call is TRBV4-1, the J call TRBJ1-1, with D uncertain. V was clipped by 0 bases and J by 6 bases, with 8 bases between them. The CDR3 extends over 13 amino acids. The germline CDR1 and CDR2 sequences are MGHRA and YSYEKL. DNA for the CDR3: TGCGCCAGCAGCCAAGATAGGGCAGCTGAAGCTTTCTTT. Amino acid sequence: CASSQDRAAEAFF.

This chain joins TRBV10-3 and TRBJ2-7; D is unresolved. The CDR3 extends over 12 amino acids. The V end was cut by 4 bases, the J end by 0 bases, with 4 bases between. Germline assignment: CDR1 ENHRY and CDR2 SYGVKD. In nucleotides, the CDR3 is TGTGCCATCAGTGGAATCTCCTACGAGCAGTACTTC. Protein sequence: CAISGISYEQYF.

Comments on this clone: This sample also contains other DNA sequences that code for the same CDR3. V and J are TRBV7-9 and TRBJ2-5; 11 nucleotides agree with TRBD2. CDR1 and CDR2 from the germline V gene are SEHNR and FQNEAQ (reference sequence). The CDR3 sequence is 16 residues long. Trimming removed 5 bases from V and 1 base from J; junction bases left unmatched: 6. The CDR3 DNA reads TGTGCCAGCAGCGCGAGACTAGCGGGGCTCCAAGAGACCCAGTACTTC. Protein sequence: CASSARLAGLQETQYF.

The sample holds one count of this clone. This rearrangement joins TRBV27 to TRBJ1-2; D call uncertain. Per the germline V gene, CDR1 is MNHEY and CDR2 is SMNVEV (reference sequence). Trimming took off 3 bases at V and 5 bases at J, with 10 bases between the two ends. The CDR3 extends over 13 amino acids. In DNA, the CDR3 is TGTGCCAGCAGTTTTGACGGATCTTATGGCTACACCTTC. As protein: CASSFDGSYGYTF.

The chain employs TRBV19 and TRBJ2-7; maybe TRBD2 (5 bases). Between the trimmed V and J ends, which lost 2 bases and 4 bases, there was a span of 21 bases. CDR3 length equals 17 residues. Germline lookup yields CDR1 LNHDA and CDR2 SQIVND (reference sequence). CDR3: CASSISGWTYIGYEQYF. In DNA, the CDR3 is TGTGCCAGTAGTATATCGGGGTGGACTTACATCGGATACGAGCAGTACTTC.

The chain joins TRBV6-1 to TRBJ1-5, with D maybe TRBD1 (6 bases). Germline V gene lookup returns CDR1 MNHNS and CDR2 SASEGT. CDR3 size: 15 residues. V was pared by 6 bases and J by 2 bases, with 14 bases between. The CDR3 DNA follows: TGTGCCAGCAGAGAGCAGGGGCAGGGCAATCAGCCCCAGCATTTT. Translation: CASREQGQGNQPQHF.